Listed below are T cell receptor beta chains from one sample, sequenced in a study of T cell repertoires in cytomegalovirus infection. Using its own MiXCR run on the reads, TCRdb lists one record per CDR3 protein. The sample includes approximately 500,000 distinct CDR3 sequences, around 30% seen only once; the top ten take around a sixth. Their antigens are not known. Material: cultured PBMCs, obtained from culture after CMV antigen stimulation. Source of these receptors: a human donor in good health (CMV status not recorded). Some clones in this sample may be carry-over from other donors' samples. Both conserved end residues are part of each CDR3. Each record gives: J gene, V gene, clone size, D gene, CDR3 protein, CDR3 DNA. D genes are given only for firm matches. Size is stated for part of the rows, as once, few or many counts, or as a class when the clone is expanded.

J: TRBJ1-5
V: TRBV7-8
size: many
D: TRBD1
CDR3: CASSLAGTGMQPQHF
DNA: TGTGCCAGCAGCTTAGCCGGGACAGGGATGCAGCCCCAGCATTTT

J: TRBJ2-7
V: TRBV11-1
size: few
D: TRBD2
CDR3: CASSLTGGPSYEQYF
DNA: TGTGCCAGCAGCTTAACGGGAGGACCCTCCTACGAGCAGTACTTC

J: TRBJ2-7
V: TRBV11-1
size: -
D: TRBD1
CDR3: CASSPTGAYEQYF
DNA: TGTGCCAGCAGCCCGACAGGGGCCTACGAGCAGTACTTC

J: TRBJ2-1
V: TRBV19
size: few
D: TRBD1
CDR3: CASSMDRDFYNEQFF
DNA: TGTGCCAGTAGTATGGACAGGGATTTCTACAATGAGCAGTTCTTC

J: TRBJ2-3
V: TRBV20-1
size: -
D: TRBD2
CDR3: CSARDHAGGPWDTQYF
DNA: TGCAGTGCTAGAGATCATGCGGGAGGGCCATGGGATACGCAGTATTTT

J: TRBJ2-1
V: TRBV7-2
size: many
D: TRBD2
CDR3: CASSSRWGREGWHEQFF
DNA: TGTGCCAGCAGCTCGCGTTGGGGGCGGGAGGGATGGCATGAGCAGTTCTTC

J: TRBJ2-7
V: TRBV7-8
size: many
D: TRBD1
CDR3: CASRGQAYEQYF
DNA: TGTGCCAGCAGAGGACAGGCCTACGAGCAGTACTTC

J: TRBJ1-1
V: TRBV6-6
size: -
D: TRBD1
CDR3: CASSYSIQGEAFF
DNA: TGTGCCAGCAGTTACTCAATACAGGGGGAAGCTTTCTTT

J: TRBJ2-4
V: TRBV4-1
size: few
D: TRBD1
CDR3: CASSQEGGQGENIQYF
DNA: TGCGCCAGCAGCCAAGAAGGGGGACAGGGTGAGAACATTCAGTACTTC

J: TRBJ2-5
V: TRBV7-2
size: many
D: TRBD2
CDR3: CASSLGAGAETQYF
DNA: TGTGCCAGCAGCTTAGGAGCGGGAGCAGAGACCCAGTACTTC

J: TRBJ2-1
V: TRBV7-2
size: few
D: TRBD2
CDR3: CASSSLAGGRYEQFF
DNA: TGTGCCAGCAGCTCCCTAGCGGGAGGACGCTATGAGCAGTTCTTC

J: TRBJ1-1
V: TRBV6-2/TRBV6-3
size: -
D: -
CDR3: CASSYRTRGRTEAFF
DNA: TGTGCCAGCAGTTACCGAACGCGGGGGCGCACTGAAGCTTTCTTT

J: TRBJ2-1
V: TRBV12-3/TRBV12-4
size: once
D: TRBD2
CDR3: CASSFFPVASGRLGEQFF
DNA: TGTGCCAGCAGTTTTTTTCCTGTGGCTAGCGGGAGGCTTGGTGAGCAGTTCTTC

J: TRBJ2-2
V: TRBV28
size: few
D: -
CDR3: CASTRGINTGELFF
DNA: TGTGCCAGCACAAGGGGCATAAACACCGGGGAGCTGTTTTTT

J: TRBJ2-5
V: TRBV11-3
size: many
D: -
CDR3: CASSLKYQETQYF
DNA: TGTGCCAGCAGCTTGAAGTACCAAGAGACCCAGTACTTC

J: TRBJ2-7
V: TRBV7-2
size: few
D: TRBD1
CDR3: CASSPRTGTASYEQYF
DNA: TGTGCCAGCAGCCCTCGGACCGGGACAGCCTCCTACGAGCAGTACTTC

J: TRBJ1-6
V: TRBV4-1
size: -
D: -
CDR3: CASSQLTVFYNSPLHF
DNA: TGCGCCAGCAGCCAACTGACAGTCTTCTATAATTCACCCCTCCACTTT

J: TRBJ2-4
V: TRBV5-5
size: few
D: -
CDR3: CASSPLTGEGSWAKNIQYF
DNA: TGTGCCAGCAGCCCCCTGACAGGGGAGGGTTCTTGGGCCAAAAACATTCAGTACTTC

J: TRBJ2-3
V: TRBV7-2
size: few
D: TRBD2
CDR3: CASSLARGGSGDTQYF
DNA: TGTGCCAGCAGCTTAGCAAGGGGAGGGTCCGGAGATACGCAGTATTTT

J: TRBJ1-1
V: TRBV24-1
size: -
D: -
CDR3: CATSDRVGAAFF
DNA: TGTGCCACCAGTGATAGGGTCGGAGCAGCTTTCTTT

J: TRBJ2-1
V: TRBV7-6
size: few
D: -
CDR3: CASSLDVVRGNEQFF
DNA: TGTGCCAGCAGCTTAGATGTGGTGAGGGGGAATGAGCAGTTCTTC

J: TRBJ2-7
V: TRBV27
size: -
D: -
CDR3: CASSLSTAISHEQYF
DNA: TGTGCCAGCAGTTTATCAACAGCCATTAGCCACGAGCAGTACTTC

J: TRBJ2-3
V: TRBV6-6
size: -
D: -
CDR3: CASSPVPGWYTQYF
DNA: TGTGCCAGCAGCCCCGTTCCAGGGTGGTATACGCAGTATTTT

J: TRBJ2-5
V: TRBV29-1
size: -
D: TRBD1
CDR3: CSGYNRGPETQYF
DNA: TGCAGCGGGTACAACAGGGGGCCAGAGACCCAGTACTTC

J: TRBJ1-2
V: TRBV29-1
size: few
D: -
CDR3: CSVEVPQEDYGYTF
DNA: TGCAGCGTTGAAGTCCCCCAGGAAGACTATGGCTACACCTTC

J: TRBJ2-3
V: TRBV9
size: -
D: TRBD2
CDR3: CASSYSGRDDTQYF
DNA: TGTGCCAGCAGCTATAGCGGGAGGGACGATACGCAGTATTTT

J: TRBJ2-1
V: TRBV7-2
size: many
D: -
CDR3: CASSPSRYEQFF
DNA: TGTGCCAGCAGCCCAAGTAGGTATGAGCAGTTCTTC

J: TRBJ2-2
V: TRBV11-2
size: few
D: TRBD2
CDR3: CASSVRTSDQWTGELFF
DNA: TGTGCCAGCAGCGTGCGGACTAGCGACCAGTGGACCGGGGAGCTGTTTTTT

J: TRBJ1-1
V: TRBV27
size: few
D: -
CDR3: CASSLWANTEAFF
DNA: TGTGCCAGCAGTTTGTGGGCGAACACTGAAGCTTTCTTT

J: TRBJ1-3
V: TRBV7-2
size: many
D: TRBD1
CDR3: CASSLAPLGQRLSGNTIYF
DNA: TGTGCCAGCAGCTTAGCGCCGTTGGGACAGCGTCTCTCTGGAAACACCATATATTTT